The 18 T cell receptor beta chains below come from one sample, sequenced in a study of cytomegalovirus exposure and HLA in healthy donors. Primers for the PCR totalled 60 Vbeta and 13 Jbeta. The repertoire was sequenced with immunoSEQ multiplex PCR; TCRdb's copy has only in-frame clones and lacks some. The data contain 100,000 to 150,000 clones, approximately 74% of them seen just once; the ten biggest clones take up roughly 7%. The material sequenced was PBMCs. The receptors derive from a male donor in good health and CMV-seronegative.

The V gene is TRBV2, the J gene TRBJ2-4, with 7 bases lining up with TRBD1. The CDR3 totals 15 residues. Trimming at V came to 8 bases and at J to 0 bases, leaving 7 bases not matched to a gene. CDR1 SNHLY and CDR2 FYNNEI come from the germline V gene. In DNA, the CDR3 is TGTGCCAGCGGTAGGGACAGCCTAGCCAAAAACATTCAGTACTTC. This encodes CASGRDSLAKNIQYF. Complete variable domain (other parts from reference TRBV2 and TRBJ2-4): EPEVTQTPSHQVTQMGQEVILRCVPISNHLYFYWYRQILGQKVEFLVSFYNNEISEKSEIFDDQFSVERPDGSNFTLKIRSTKLEDSAMYFCASGRDSLAKNIQYFGAGTRLSVL.

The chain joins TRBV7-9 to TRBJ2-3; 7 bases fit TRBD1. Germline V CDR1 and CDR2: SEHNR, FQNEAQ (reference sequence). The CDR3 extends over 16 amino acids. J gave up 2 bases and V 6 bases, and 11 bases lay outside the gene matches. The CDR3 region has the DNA TGTGCCAGCAGGGGGGAGAGGGACAGATACACAGATACGCAGTATTTT. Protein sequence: CASRGERDRYTDTQYF.

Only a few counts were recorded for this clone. The CDR3 protein is CASSSGYTGELFF. In nucleotides, the CDR3 is TGTGCCAGCAGCTCGGGTTACACCGGGGAGCTGTTTTTT. This sequence joins TRBV7-9 and TRBJ2-2; D unresolved. Trimming left V 4 bases short and J 3 bases short, with 6 bases between. CDR3 length: 13 amino acids. CDR1 and CDR2 from the germline V gene are SEHNR and FQNEAQ (reference sequence).

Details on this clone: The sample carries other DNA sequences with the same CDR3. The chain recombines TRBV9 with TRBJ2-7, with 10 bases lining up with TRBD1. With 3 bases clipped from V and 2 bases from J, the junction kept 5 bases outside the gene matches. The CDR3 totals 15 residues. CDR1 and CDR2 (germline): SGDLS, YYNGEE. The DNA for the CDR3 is TGTGCCAGCAGCGCTTCTGGGACAGGGGCCTACGAGCAGTACTTC. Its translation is CASSASGTGAYEQYF.

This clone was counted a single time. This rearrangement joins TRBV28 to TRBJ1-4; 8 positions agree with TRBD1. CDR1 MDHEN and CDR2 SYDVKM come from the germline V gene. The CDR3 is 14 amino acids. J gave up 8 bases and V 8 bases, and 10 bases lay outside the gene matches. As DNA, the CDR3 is TGTGCCAGCCAAACCGGGACAGGACCCGAAAAACTGTTTTTT. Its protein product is CASQTGTGPEKLFF.

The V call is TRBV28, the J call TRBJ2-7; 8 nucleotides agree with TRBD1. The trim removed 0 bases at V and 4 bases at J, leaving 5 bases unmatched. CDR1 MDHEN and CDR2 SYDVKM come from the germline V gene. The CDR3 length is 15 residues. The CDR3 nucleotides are TGTGCCAGCAGTTTATGGGGACAGGCTTTGTACGAGCAGTACTTC. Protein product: CASSLWGQALYEQYF. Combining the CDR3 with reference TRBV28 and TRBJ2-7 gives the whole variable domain DVKVTQSSRYLVKRTGEKVFLECVQDMDHENMFWYRQDPGLGLRLIYFSYDVKMKEKGDIPEGYSVSREKKERFSLILESASTNQTSMYLCASSLWGQALYEQYFGPGTRLTVT.

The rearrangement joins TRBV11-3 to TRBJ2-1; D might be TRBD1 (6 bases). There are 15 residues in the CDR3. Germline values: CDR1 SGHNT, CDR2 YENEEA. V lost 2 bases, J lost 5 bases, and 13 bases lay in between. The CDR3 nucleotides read TGTGCCAGCAGCTTAAGTGGGGGCTGGGACAATGAGCAGTTCTTC. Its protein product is CASSLSGGWDNEQFF.

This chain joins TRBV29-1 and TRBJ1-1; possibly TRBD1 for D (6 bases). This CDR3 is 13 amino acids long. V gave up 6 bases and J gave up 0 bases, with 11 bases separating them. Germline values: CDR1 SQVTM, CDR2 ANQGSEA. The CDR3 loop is CSVAQGLNTEAFF. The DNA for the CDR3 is TGCAGCGTAGCACAGGGTCTGAACACTGAAGCTTTCTTT.

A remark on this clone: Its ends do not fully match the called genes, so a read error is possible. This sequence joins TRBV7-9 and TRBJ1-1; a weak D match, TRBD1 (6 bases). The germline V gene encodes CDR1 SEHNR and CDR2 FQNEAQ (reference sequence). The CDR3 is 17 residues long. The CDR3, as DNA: TGTTCCAGCAGCTCTGTACCGGGACACGCCAATAACACTGAAGCTTTCTTT. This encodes CSSSSVPGHANNTEAFF.

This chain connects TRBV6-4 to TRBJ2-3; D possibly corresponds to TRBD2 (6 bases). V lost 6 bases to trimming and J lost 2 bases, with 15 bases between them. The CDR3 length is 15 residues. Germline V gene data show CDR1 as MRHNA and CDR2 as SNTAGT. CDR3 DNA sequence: TGTGCCAGCAGCAGGACTATCTCTTCCACAGATACGCAGTATTTT. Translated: CASSRTISSTDTQYF.

CDR3 protein: CASSQGRAGGIYEQYF. The CDR3 DNA follows: TGCGCCAGCAGCCAAGGCCGAGCGGGAGGAATCTACGAGCAGTACTTC. This chain connects TRBV4-3 to TRBJ2-7, with 9 bases aligning to TRBD2. Germline V lookup: CDR1 LGHNA, CDR2 YSLEER. Unmatched junction bases numbered 7, after V lost 1 base and J lost 3 bases. This CDR3 comprises 16 residues.

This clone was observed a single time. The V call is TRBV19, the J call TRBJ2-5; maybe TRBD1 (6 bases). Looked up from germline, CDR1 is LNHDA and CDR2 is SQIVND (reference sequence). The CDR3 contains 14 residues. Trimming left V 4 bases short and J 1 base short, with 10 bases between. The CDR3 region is CASSRTASQETQYF. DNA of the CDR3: TGTGCCAGTAGTAGGACAGCGAGCCAAGAGACCCAGTACTTC. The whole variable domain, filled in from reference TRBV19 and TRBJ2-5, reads DGGITQSPKYLFRKEGQNVTLSCEQNLNHDAMYWYRQDPGQGLRLIYYSQIVNDFQKGDIAEGYSVSREKKESFPLTVTSAQKNPTAFYLCASSRTASQETQYFGPGTRLLVL.

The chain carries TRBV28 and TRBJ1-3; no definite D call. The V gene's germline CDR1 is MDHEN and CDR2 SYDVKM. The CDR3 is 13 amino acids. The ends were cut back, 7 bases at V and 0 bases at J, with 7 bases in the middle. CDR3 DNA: TGTGCCAGCAATCCTCTCTCTGGAAACACCATATATTTT. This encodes CASNPLSGNTIYF.

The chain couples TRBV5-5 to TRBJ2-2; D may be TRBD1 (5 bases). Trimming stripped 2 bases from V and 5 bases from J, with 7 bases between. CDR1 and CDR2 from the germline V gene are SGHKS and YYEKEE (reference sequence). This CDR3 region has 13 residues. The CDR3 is CASSFRGTGELFF. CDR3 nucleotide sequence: TGTGCCAGCAGCTTTAGGGGTACCGGGGAGCTGTTTTTT. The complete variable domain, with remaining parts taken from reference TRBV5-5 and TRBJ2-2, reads DAGVTQSPTHLIKTRGQQVTLRCSPISGHKSVSWYQQVLGQGPQFIFQYYEKEERGRGNFPDRFSARQFPNYSSELNVNALLLGDSALYLCASSFRGTGELFFGEGSRLTVL.

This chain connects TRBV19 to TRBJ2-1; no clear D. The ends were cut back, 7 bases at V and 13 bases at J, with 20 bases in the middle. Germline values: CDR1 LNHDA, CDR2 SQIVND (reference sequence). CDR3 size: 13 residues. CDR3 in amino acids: CASKERGMSPQFF. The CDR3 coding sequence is TGTGCCAGTAAGGAGAGAGGCATGAGCCCCCAGTTCTTC.

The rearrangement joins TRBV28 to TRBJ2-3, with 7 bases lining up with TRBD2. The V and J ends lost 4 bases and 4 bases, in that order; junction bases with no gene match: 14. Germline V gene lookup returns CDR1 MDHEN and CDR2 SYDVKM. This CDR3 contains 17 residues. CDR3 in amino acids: CASSWGLQMGGADTQYF. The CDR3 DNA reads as TGTGCCAGCAGTTGGGGACTACAAATGGGGGGGGCAGATACGCAGTATTTT.

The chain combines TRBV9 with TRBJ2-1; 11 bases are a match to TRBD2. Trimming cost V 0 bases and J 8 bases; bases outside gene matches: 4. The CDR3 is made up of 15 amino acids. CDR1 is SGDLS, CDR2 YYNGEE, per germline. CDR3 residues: CASSVALAGGDEQFF. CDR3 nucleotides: TGTGCCAGCAGCGTAGCCCTAGCGGGAGGCGATGAGCAGTTCTTC.

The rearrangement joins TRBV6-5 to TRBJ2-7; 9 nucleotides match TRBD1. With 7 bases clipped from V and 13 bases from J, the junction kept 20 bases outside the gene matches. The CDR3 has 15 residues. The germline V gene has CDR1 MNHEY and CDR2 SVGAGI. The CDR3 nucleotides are TGTGCCAGCACCAATGATTCCCCTGGGGACAGGGAAGAATACTTC. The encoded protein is CASTNDSPGDREEYF.